A single TCR beta chain is shown here with its context. This sample is drawn from a study of T cell changes during pregnancy in multiple sclerosis. This CDR3 has 17 residues. V was pared by 0 bases and J by 3 bases, with 7 bases of the junction left unmatched. The germline V gene has CDR1 LGHNA and CDR2 YSLEER. Using immunoSEQ multiplex PCR, the repertoire was profiled, and TCRdb retains in-frame clones only, with some absent. This table has around 57,000 clones, about nine tenths appearing once. The material was peripheral blood, obtained in the second trimester of pregnancy. The source of this sequence is a female donor with multiple sclerosis, enrolled in a pregnancy study. The rearrangement uses TRBV4-3 and TRBJ2-1, with TRBD2 matching over 8 bases. This CDR3 is CASSQDREGGFYNEQFF. Here the CDR3 DNA reads TGCGCCAGCAGCCAAGATCGGGAGGGGGGCTTCTACAATGAGCAGTTCTTC.